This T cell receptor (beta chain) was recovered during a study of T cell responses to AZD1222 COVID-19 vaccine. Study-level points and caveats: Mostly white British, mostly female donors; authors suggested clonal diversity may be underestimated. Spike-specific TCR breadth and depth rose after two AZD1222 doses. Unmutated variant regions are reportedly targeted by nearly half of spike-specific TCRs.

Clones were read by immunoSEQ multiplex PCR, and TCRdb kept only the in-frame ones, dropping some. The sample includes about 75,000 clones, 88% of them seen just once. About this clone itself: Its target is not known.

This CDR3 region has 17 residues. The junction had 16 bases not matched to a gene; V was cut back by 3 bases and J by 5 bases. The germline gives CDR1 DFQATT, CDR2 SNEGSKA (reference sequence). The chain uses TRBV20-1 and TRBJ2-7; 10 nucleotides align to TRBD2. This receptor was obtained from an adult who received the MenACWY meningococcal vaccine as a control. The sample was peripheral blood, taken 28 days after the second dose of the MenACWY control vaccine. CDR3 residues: CSASDASGGPRRNEQYF. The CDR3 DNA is TGCAGTGCTAGTGACGCTAGCGGGGGCCCTCGGCGGAACGAGCAGTACTTC.